This TCR beta chain stems from a study of memory B cells and T cells in multiple sclerosis. Profiled with immunoSEQ multiplex PCR; TCRdb holds only in-frame clones, not every one. The top ten hold less than 3.5% of the sample, which has 25,000 to 35,000 clones, about 84% seen once. Broader study findings: Normalization was needed because clone-set size differences affected shared clonotype counts.

This clone was counted between two and nine times. Its specificity is unknown. The CDR3 extends over 13 amino acids. Germline V gives CDR1 SGHRS, CDR2 YFSETQ. Unmatched junction bases numbered 3, after V lost 3 bases and J lost 9 bases. Stimulus-free culture yielded autoproliferating CFSE-dim and non-proliferating CFSE-high T cells, each sequenced separately. Pooled replicate wells came from approximately 51 million CFSE-labeled PBMCs cultured 7 days without stimulus. CFSE at about 0.5 uM labeled the PBMCs, which were then cultured unstimulated. This sequence joins TRBV5-1 and TRBJ2-1; 10 nucleotides align to TRBD1. The TCR sequence derives from a human donor with multiple sclerosis. The sequencing sample was made of PBMCs from blood kept in culture. The DNA for the CDR3 is TGCGCCAGCAGCTGGGGACAGGGGACTGAGCAGTTCTTC. As protein: CASSWGQGTEQFF.